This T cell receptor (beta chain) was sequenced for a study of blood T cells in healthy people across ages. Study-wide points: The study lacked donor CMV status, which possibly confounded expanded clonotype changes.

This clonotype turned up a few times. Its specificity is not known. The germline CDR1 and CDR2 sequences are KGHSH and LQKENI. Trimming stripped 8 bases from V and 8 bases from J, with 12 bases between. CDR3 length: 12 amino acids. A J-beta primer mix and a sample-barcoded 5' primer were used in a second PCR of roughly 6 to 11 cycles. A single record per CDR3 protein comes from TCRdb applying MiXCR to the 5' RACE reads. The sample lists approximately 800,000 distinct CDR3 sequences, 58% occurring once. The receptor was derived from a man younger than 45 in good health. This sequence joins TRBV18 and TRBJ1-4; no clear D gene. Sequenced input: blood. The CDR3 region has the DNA TGTGCCAGCGGTCCGGGGAGAGAAAAACTGTTTTTT. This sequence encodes CASGPGREKLFF.